This TCR beta chain was profiled in a study of blood T cell repertoires in COVID-19. Study as a whole: PBMCs, B-cell-depleted T cells, or T cells were the source of the cDNA or gDNA that made up the material.

The CDR3 contains 16 residues. V gave up 2 bases and J gave up 2 bases; unmatched junction bases: 2. Germline V gives CDR1 KGHSH, CDR2 LQKENI. Comments on this clone: Different DNA sequences within this sample yield the same CDR3.

Participants were aged about 18 to 89 years, lived in around 25 US areas, and enrolled virtually. The study assigned cohorts using participant-reported clinical history. Methods used by the authors: The assay estimated nucleated cells by amplifying reference gene primers. The repertoire was sequenced with immunoSEQ multiplex PCR; TCRdb's copy has only in-frame clones and lacks some. Clonal size and the V and J genes are those of that table, whereas D and trimming came from the DNA. The sample carries 400,000 or so clones, around 89% recorded once. Material for sequencing was PBMCs or T cells enriched from blood (not recorded which). This receptor was identified in a man under 40 who had recovered from COVID-19. The V call is TRBV18, the J call TRBJ2-1; 11 bases are shared with TRBD2. CDR3 sequence (DNA): TGTGCCAGCTCACCAGGGACTAGCGGTACCTACAATGAGCAGTTCTTC. It translates to CASSPGTSGTYNEQFF. The variable domain in full, completed from reference TRBV18 and TRBJ2-1, reads NAGVMQNPRHLVRRRGQEARLRCSPMKGHSHVYWYRQLPEEGLKFMVYLQKENIIDESGMPKERFSAEFPKEGPSILRIQQVVRGDSAAYFCASSPGTSGTYNEQFFGPGTRLTVL.